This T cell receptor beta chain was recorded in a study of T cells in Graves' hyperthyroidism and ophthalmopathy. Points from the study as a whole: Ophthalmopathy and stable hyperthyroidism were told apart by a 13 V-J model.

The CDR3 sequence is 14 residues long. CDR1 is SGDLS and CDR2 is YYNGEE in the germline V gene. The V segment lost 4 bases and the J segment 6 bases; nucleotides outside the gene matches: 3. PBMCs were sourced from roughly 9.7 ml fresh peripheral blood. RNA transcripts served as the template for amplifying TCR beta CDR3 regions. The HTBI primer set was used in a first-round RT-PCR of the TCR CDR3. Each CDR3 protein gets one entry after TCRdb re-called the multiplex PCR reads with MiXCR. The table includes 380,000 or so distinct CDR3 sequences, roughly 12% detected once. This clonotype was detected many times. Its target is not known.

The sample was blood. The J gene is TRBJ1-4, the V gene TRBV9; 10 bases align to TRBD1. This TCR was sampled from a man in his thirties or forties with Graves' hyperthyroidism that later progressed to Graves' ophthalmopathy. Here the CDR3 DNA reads TGTGCCAGCAGCCAGGGACAGGGGCATGAAAAACTGTTTTTT. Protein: CASSQGQGHEKLFF.